These 27 T cell receptor beta chains originate from one sample sequenced in a study of Graves' ophthalmopathy and Graves' hyperthyroidism. Researchers took RNA transcripts and amplified TCR beta CDR3 regions from them. RT-PCR with HTBI primers came first, then second-round multiplex PCR. From the multiplex PCR reads, TCRdb called clonotypes with MiXCR, one entry per CDR3 protein. This sample carries about 160,000 distinct CDR3 sequences, approximately 40% of them seen once, and the ten largest clones take roughly 5.2%. Sequencing was carried out using peripheral blood. These receptors all come from a woman between 40 and 50 years old with Graves' ophthalmopathy.

This clonotype was seen repeatedly, ten times or more. V and J are TRBV11-2 and TRBJ2-2, with TRBD1 matching 7 bases. The V and J ends lost 3 bases and 1 base, in that order; junction bases with no gene match: 5. CDR3 length: 16 amino acids. The germline gives CDR1 SGHAT, CDR2 FQNNGV. CDR3: CASSLIPGGNTGELFF. The CDR3 DNA follows: TGTGCCAGCAGCTTGATCCCAGGGGGGAACACCGGGGAGCTGTTTTTT.

The V call is TRBV6-1, the J call TRBJ2-2; weak D call: TRBD2 (5 bases). The CDR3 has 13 amino acids. Trimming removed 5 bases from V and 6 bases from J, with 10 bases in between. Germline CDR1 is MNHNS and CDR2 is SASEGT. The CDR3 region has the DNA TGTGCCAGCAGTCAATTGAGGGCCGGGGAGCTGTTTTTT. Amino acids: CASSQLRAGELFF.

This clonotype showed up many times. The chain recombines TRBV11-2 with TRBJ1-2; the D gene is possibly TRBD1 (5 bases). Trimming stripped 0 bases from V and 4 bases from J, with 6 bases between. The germline V gene has CDR1 SGHAT and CDR2 FQNNGV. The CDR3 has 13 residues. CDR3 sequence (DNA): TGTGCCAGCAGCTTAGACAGGGTCTATGGCTACACCTTC. It translates to CASSLDRVYGYTF.

V is TRBV6-4 and J is TRBJ1-2; 7 bases are a match to TRBD1. The junction had 13 bases not matched to a gene; V was cut back by 6 bases and J by 0 bases. The CDR3 consists of 17 residues. CDR1 is MRHNA, CDR2 SNTAGT, per germline. CDR3 DNA: TGTGCCAGCAGAGACCCTAGAGGGGGCGACACTAACTATGGCTACACCTTC. It yields the protein CASRDPRGGDTNYGYTF.

This clonotype has a count of ten or more. The V and J genes are TRBV29-1 and TRBJ2-7; D gene uncertain. CDR3 size: 11 residues. Germline CDR1 SQVTM, CDR2 ANQGSEA. Deletions cut 2 bases from V and 5 bases from J, with 7 bases between. CDR3 sequence (DNA): TGCAGCGTTGAATCCCGTAACGAGCAGTACTTC. Translating it yields CSVESRNEQYF.

This clonotype was seen ten or more times. The CDR3 reads CASSPGKESFGNTIYF. CDR3 DNA: TGTGCCAGCAGCCCCGGAAAGGAGTCTTTTGGAAACACCATATATTTT. This sequence joins TRBV4-2 and TRBJ1-3; D remains ambiguous. Germline V gene data show CDR1 as LGHNA and CDR2 as YNFKEQ. Trimming took 4 bases from V and 3 from J, leaving 16 bases between them. The CDR3 spans 16 residues.

This clonotype was seen many times. The rearrangement links TRBV28 to TRBJ2-2; D is possibly TRBD1 (8 bases). Per the germline V gene, CDR1 is MDHEN and CDR2 is SYDVKM. The CDR3 totals 17 residues. Trimming pared 7 bases from V and 9 bases from J, leaving 27 bases between. Here the CDR3 reads CASKLIGGGTGPRELFF. As DNA, the CDR3 is TGTGCCAGCAAACTCATAGGGGGGGGGACAGGCCCGAGGGAGCTGTTTTTT.

The chain is built from TRBV20-1 and TRBJ1-5; TRBD1 agrees at 9 bases. With V trimmed by 0 bases and J by 7 bases, 10 bases remained unmatched. This CDR3 region has 16 residues. Germline V gene sequence: CDR1 DFQATT, CDR2 SNEGSKA (reference sequence). The CDR3 DNA follows: TGCAGTGCTAGAGATCATGCAGGGACAGGGAACCAGCCCCAGCATTTT. Translating gives CSARDHAGTGNQPQHF.

The chain uses TRBV12-3 or TRBV12-4 and TRBJ1-1; no definite D call. The CDR3 has 15 amino acids. V lost 2 bases and J lost 1, with 11 bases in between. This CDR3 is CASSLREGWNTEAFF. The CDR3 nucleotides read TGTGCCAGCAGTTTAAGGGAGGGTTGGAACACTGAAGCTTTCTTT.

The rearrangement uses TRBV6-2 or TRBV6-3 and TRBJ2-2; 8 bases map to TRBD1. There are 16 residues in the CDR3. Germline CDR1 MNHEY, CDR2 SVGEGT. Trimming cost V 6 bases and J 1 base; bases outside gene matches: 7. CDR3 sequence: CASSRQGHRNTGELFF. The CDR3 DNA is TGTGCCAGCAGCCGACAGGGGCATAGGAACACCGGGGAGCTGTTTTTT.

This clonotype appeared a few times. The chain carries TRBV30 and TRBJ1-6, with D hard to call. Trimming cost V 0 bases and J 14 bases, with 11 bases left between them. This CDR3 has 12 residues. The germline V gene encodes CDR1 GTSNPN and CDR2 SVGIG (reference sequence). DNA for the CDR3: TGTGCCTGGAGTGTCGGTGGTGGTTCCCTCCACTTT. It is translated as CAWSVGGGSLHF.

The chain couples TRBV12-5 to TRBJ1-2; unclear D gene. Per germline, CDR1 LGHNT and CDR2 FRNRAP. The CDR3 consists of 12 residues. V lost 7 bases and J lost 8, with 14 bases in between. Here the CDR3 DNA reads TGTGCTAGTGCCCAAAGAGGAGGCGGCTACACCTTC. Its protein is CASAQRGGGYTF.

The CDR3 nucleotides read TGTGCCAGCAGCCTGTTCAATCGGGATTCACCCCTCCACTTT. The encoded protein is CASSLFNRDSPLHF. The chain employs TRBV16 and TRBJ1-6; the D is unclear. V was cut by 4 bases and J by 8 bases, with 12 bases left in between. Germline CDR1 reads KGHSY; CDR2 reads FQNENV. The CDR3 is 14 residues long. The whole variable domain, filled in from reference TRBV16 and TRBJ1-6, reads GEEVAQTPKHLVRGEGQKAKLYCAPIKGHSYVFWYQQVLKNEFKFLISFQNENVFDETGMPKERFSAKCLPNSPCSLEIQATKLEDSAVYFCASSLFNRDSPLHFGNGTRLTVT.

V usage is TRBV7-2 and J usage is TRBJ1-6; no clear D gene. V lost 0 bases and J 6 bases, leaving 21 bases between the germline ends. The length of the CDR3 is 19 residues. Germline CDR1 reads SGHTA; CDR2 reads FQGNSA. The CDR3 loop reads CASSLAGSVGSSPNSPLHF. CDR3 sequence (DNA): TGTGCCAGCAGCTTAGCAGGTAGCGTGGGGTCCAGTCCTAATTCACCCCTCCACTTT.

This clonotype showed up many times. The rearrangement links TRBV5-6 to TRBJ1-1, with D possibly TRBD1 on 6 matching bases. There are 15 residues in the CDR3. CDR1 SGHDT and CDR2 YYEEEE come from the germline V gene. The V end was cut by 1 base, the J end by 4 bases, with 14 bases between. The CDR3 region is CASSLKLGAGTEAFF. CDR3 bases: TGTGCCAGCAGCTTGAAGCTGGGGGCAGGCACTGAAGCTTTCTTT.

This chain uses TRBV6-1 with TRBJ2-7, with D hard to call. There are 14 residues in the CDR3. Deletions cut 6 bases from V and 0 bases from J, with 12 bases between. Germline V CDR1 and CDR2: MNHNS, SASEGT. In nucleotides, the CDR3 is TGTGCCAGCAGGGTCTTGCTCAGCTCCTACGAGCAGTACTTC. Protein: CASRVLLSSYEQYF.

This clonotype has more than one count but fewer than ten. The CDR3 sequence is CASSPDQPEAFF. In DNA, the CDR3 is TGTGCCAGCAGTCCTGACCAGCCTGAAGCTTTCTTT. The V gene is TRBV2, the J gene TRBJ1-1; D not resolved. The CDR3 sequence is 12 residues long. V lost 5 bases, J lost 6 bases, and 10 bases lay in between. Per the germline V gene, CDR1 is SNHLY and CDR2 is FYNNEI.

This clonotype was detected ten times or more. The chain combines TRBV12-3 or TRBV12-4 with TRBJ2-3; TRBD2 aligns across 8 bases. V lost 6 bases, J lost 3 bases, and 11 bases stayed unmatched. The CDR3 totals 16 residues. CDR3 protein: CASSYTGTRLTDTQYF. The CDR3 region has the DNA TGTGCCAGCAGCTATACCGGGACTAGATTGACAGATACGCAGTATTTT.

This clonotype was seen a single time. The V gene is TRBV27, the J gene TRBJ2-7; D unclear. Per germline, CDR1 MNHEY and CDR2 SMNVEV (reference sequence). This CDR3 has 11 residues. This chain's CDR3 is CPDVAPYEQYF. Written as DNA, the CDR3 is TGTCCGGACGTCGCCCCCTACGAGCAGTACTTC.

This clonotype was observed at least ten times. The CDR3 here is CASSLSLLAGELFF. The CDR3 coding sequence is TGTGCCAGCAGCTTGTCCCTTTTGGCCGGGGAGCTGTTTTTT. The chain is built from TRBV7-2 and TRBJ2-2; D is ambiguous. This CDR3 comprises 14 residues. CDR1 and CDR2 (germline): SGHTA, FQGNSA. Trimming removed 3 bases at V and 6 bases at J, with 11 bases between.

This clonotype has at least ten counts. The CDR3, as DNA: TGTGCCAGCAGCCGGACAGGATCCGCGGAGACCCAGTACTTC. This translates into CASSRTGSAETQYF. J is TRBJ2-5 and V is TRBV7-9, with 7 bases aligning to TRBD1. V lost 5 bases to trimming and J lost 5 bases; unmatched junction nucleotides: 8. This CDR3 has 14 amino acids. Germline CDR1 SEHNR, CDR2 FQNEAQ (reference sequence).

This clonotype was counted ten times or more. The chain joins TRBV11-2 to TRBJ2-7; 9 bases map to TRBD1. CDR1 is SGHAT, CDR2 FQNNGV, per germline. This CDR3 spans 15 amino acids. Unmatched junction bases numbered 10, after V lost 5 bases and J lost 5 bases. CDR3 region: CASSITPGQGHEQYF. The DNA of the CDR3 is TGTGCCAGCAGCATTACTCCGGGACAGGGCCACGAGCAGTACTTC.

The rearrangement uses TRBV7-2 and TRBJ1-2, with TRBD1 matching over 7 bases. Unmatched junction bases numbered 3, after V lost 1 base and J lost 4 bases. Germline values: CDR1 SGHTA, CDR2 FQGNSA. This CDR3 comprises 14 residues. The CDR3 DNA reads TGTGCCAGCAGCTTAGGGCAGGGGGTCTATGGCTACACCTTC. This sequence encodes CASSLGQGVYGYTF.

V usage is TRBV7-2 and J usage is TRBJ1-2, with a weak D call TRBD1 (5 bases). The V end was cut by 0 bases, the J end by 4 bases, with 18 bases between. The CDR3 runs to 17 residues. The germline CDR1 and CDR2 sequences are SGHTA and FQGNSA. CDR3 amino acids: CASSLATAWKGVYGYTF. In DNA, the CDR3 is TGTGCCAGCAGCTTAGCCACAGCATGGAAAGGGGTCTATGGCTACACCTTC.

This clonotype was found many times. The chain is built from TRBV20-1 and TRBJ2-7; 8 bases line up with TRBD1. CDR1 DFQATT and CDR2 SNEGSKA come from the germline V gene (reference sequence). The CDR3 runs 14 residues. The V gene end was trimmed by 6 bases and the J gene end by 0 bases; junction bases not matched to a gene: 7. The CDR3 sequence is CSAPVRGHSYEQYF. The DNA for the CDR3 is TGCAGTGCCCCGGTCAGGGGGCACTCCTACGAGCAGTACTTC.

This CDR3 reads CASSLSSGSQYEQYF. The CDR3 nucleotides are TGTGCCAGCAGTTTATCATCCGGGAGCCAATACGAGCAGTACTTC. This chain connects TRBV12-3 or TRBV12-4 to TRBJ2-7; D possibly corresponds to TRBD2 (6 bases). CDR3 length: 15 residues. V lost 2 bases and J 4 bases, leaving 15 bases between the germline ends.

This clonotype was observed many times. The chain combines TRBV6-5 with TRBJ2-7, with 7 nucleotides matching TRBD2. This CDR3 contains 15 residues. Germline CDR1 and CDR2: MNHEY and SVGAGI. Trimming cost V 0 bases and J 2 bases; bases outside gene matches: 4. The CDR3 DNA reads as TGTGCCAGCAGTTACTCCTCCGCGGGGGCCTACGAGCAGTACTTC. Translation: CASSYSSAGAYEQYF.